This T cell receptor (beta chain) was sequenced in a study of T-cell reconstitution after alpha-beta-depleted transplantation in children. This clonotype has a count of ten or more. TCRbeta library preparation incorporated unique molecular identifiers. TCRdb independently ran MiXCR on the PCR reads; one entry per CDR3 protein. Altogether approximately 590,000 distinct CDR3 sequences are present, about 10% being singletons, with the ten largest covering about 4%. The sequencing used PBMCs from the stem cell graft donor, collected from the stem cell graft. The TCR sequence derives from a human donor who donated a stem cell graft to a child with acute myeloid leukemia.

The CDR3 DNA reads TGCAGTGCTAGAAAGATAACAGCCCAAGAGACCCAGTACTTC. Its translation is CSARKITAQETQYF. This sequence joins TRBV20-1 and TRBJ2-5; no reliable D call. CDR1 and CDR2 (germline): DFQATT, SNEGSKA (reference sequence). The CDR3 sequence is 14 residues long. Deletions cut 2 bases from V and 1 base from J, with 11 bases between.